The clone carrying this TCR beta chain was detected only a few times. Its specificity is not known. This record comes from a study of CD8 T cells in ankylosing spondylitis. Findings and caveats of the study: One TCR beta motif, made up of several highly homologous variants, appeared characteristic of ankylosing spondylitis blood. Reportedly, matched ankylosing spondylitis synovial fluid was significantly enriched for disease-linked clones. Existing reports had already noted some motif variants in reactive arthritis synovial fluid and blood.

CDR1 is MDHEN, CDR2 SYDVKM, per germline. The junction had 5 bases not matched to a gene; V was cut back by 0 bases and J by 3 bases. The length of the CDR3 is 16 residues. Quantitative 5'-RACE with molecular barcodes was used to make the TCR beta libraries. TCRdb re-called the 5' RACE reads through MiXCR, storing one row per CDR3 protein. The sample lists 800,000 to 900,000 distinct CDR3 sequences, around 11% occurring once. The rearrangement joins TRBV28 to TRBJ2-1, with 7 positions matching TRBD2. Source material: blood, either unsorted or a sorted T cell fraction (not recorded which). This clonotype originated in a male donor with ankylosing spondylitis. The CDR3 region is CASSLWVAGDYNEQFF. Written as DNA, the CDR3 is TGTGCCAGCAGTTTATGGGTCGCGGGAGACTACAATGAGCAGTTCTTC.